This T cell receptor (beta chain) is from a study of blood T cells in healthy people across ages. The study's findings and limits: Diversity was higher, and naive CD4+ cells more numerous, in long-lived donors than in aged donors. CMV infection status of these donors was not known.

To note about this clonotype: Its cognate antigen is unknown.

Primed by a sample-barcoded 5' primer and a J-beta primer mix, a second PCR proceeded for about 6 to 12 cycles. TCRdb reprocessed the 5' RACE reads via MiXCR and lists one record per CDR3 protein. The sample records 1,300,000 or so distinct CDR3 sequences, 59% being singletons. Donors were systemically healthy Caucasian individuals from Russia aged roughly 6 to 100 years. Total RNA was extracted at no less than 5.5 micrograms per sample. Sequencing was done on a sample of blood. The TCR sequence derives from a man between 18 and 29 years old in good health.

The CDR3 loop reads CSAPDRGRGQSSYNEQFF. In DNA form, the CDR3 reads TGCAGTGCCCCCGATAGGGGCCGGGGACAAAGCTCCTACAATGAGCAGTTCTTC. This chain joins TRBV20-1 and TRBJ2-1; a weak D match, TRBD1 (6 bases). The CDR3 loop spans 18 amino acids. Germline assignment: CDR1 DFQATT and CDR2 SNEGSKA (reference sequence). V lost 6 bases to trimming and J lost 0 bases, with 24 bases between them.